The T cell receptor beta chain under discussion was sequenced for a study of T cells in Graves' hyperthyroidism and ophthalmopathy. The CDR3 covers 13 residues. The junction had 3 bases not matched to a gene; V was cut back by 9 bases and J by 0 bases. CDR1 is KGHDR, CDR2 SFDVKD, per germline. This clonotype was counted at least ten times. There were TCR beta CDR3 regions amplified from RNA transcripts. HTBI primers were used for first-round RT-PCR of the TCR CDR3. A single record per CDR3 protein comes from TCRdb applying MiXCR to the multiplex PCR reads. This table has 700,000 to 850,000 distinct CDR3 sequences, over 35% appearing once.

The clonotype originates from a woman in her forties with Graves' hyperthyroidism. The V and J genes are TRBV24-1 and TRBJ2-5; 7 positions match TRBD2. Sequenced input: blood. CDR3: CATGAGDQETQYF. Here the CDR3 DNA reads TGTGCCACCGGCGCGGGGGACCAAGAGACCCAGTACTTC.